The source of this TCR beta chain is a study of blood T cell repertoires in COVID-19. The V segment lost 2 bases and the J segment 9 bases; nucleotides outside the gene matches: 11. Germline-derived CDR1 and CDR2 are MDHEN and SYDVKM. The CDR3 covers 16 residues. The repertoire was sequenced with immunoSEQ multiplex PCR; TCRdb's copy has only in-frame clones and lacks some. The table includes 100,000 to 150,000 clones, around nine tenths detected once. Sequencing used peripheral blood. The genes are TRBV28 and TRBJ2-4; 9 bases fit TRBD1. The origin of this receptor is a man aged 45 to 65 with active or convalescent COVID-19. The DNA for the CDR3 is TGTGCCAGCAGTTTACAAACAGGGGGCGTGATTAGCATTCAGTACTTC. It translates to CASSLQTGGVISIQYF.